These 27 T cell receptor beta chains originate from one sample sequenced in a study of T cell responses to AZD1222 COVID-19 vaccine. The protocol was immunoSEQ multiplex PCR, while the TCRdb copy is restricted to in-frame clones and leaves out a portion. The top ten clones hold around 12% of a sample with over 100,000 clones, about 86% of them seen once. The source material was peripheral blood, sampled on day 0 of AZD1222 vaccination. Receptors were obtained from an adult in good health.

The chain is built from TRBV10-1 and TRBJ2-1; D gene uncertain. CDR1 WNHNN and CDR2 SYGVQD come from the germline V gene (reference sequence). V was pared by 3 bases and J by 5 bases, with 14 bases between. The length of the CDR3 is 15 residues. CDR3 coding DNA: TGCGCCAGCAGTGAAGGACGTTCGGCCAACAATGAGCAGTTCTTC. This translates into CASSEGRSANNEQFF.

The V call is TRBV11-3, the J call TRBJ1-1; maybe TRBD1 (6 bases). The germline CDR1 and CDR2 sequences are SGHNT and YENEEA. V lost 5 bases and J lost 3, with 10 bases in between. The CDR3 consists of 13 residues. CDR3 protein: CASSENRDTEAFF. Written as DNA, the CDR3 is TGTGCCAGCAGCGAAAACAGGGACACTGAAGCTTTCTTT. Full variable domain (remainder filled in from reference TRBV11-3 and TRBJ1-1): EAGVVQSPRYKIIEKKQPVAFWCNPISGHNTLYWYLQNLGQGPELLIRYENEEAVDDSQLPKDRFSAERLKGVDSTLKIQPAELGDSAVYLCASSENRDTEAFFGQGTRLTVV.

This sequence joins TRBV7-2 and TRBJ2-2; 7 nucleotides agree with TRBD2. V dropped 5 bases and J dropped 7; count of bases not matched to a gene: 7. In germline, CDR1 is SGHTA, CDR2 FQGNSA. The CDR3 covers 14 residues. CDR3: CASSRGLEGGELFF. CDR3 nucleotide sequence: TGTGCCAGCAGCCGCGGACTAGAGGGCGGGGAGCTGTTTTTT.

The chain uses TRBV5-4 and TRBJ1-2; D is perhaps TRBD1 (6 bases). V was trimmed by 0 bases and J by 6 bases, leaving 15 bases between them. Germline CDR1 and CDR2: SGHNT and YYREEE (reference sequence). The CDR3 totals 15 residues. CDR3 sequence (DNA): TGTGCCAGCAGCTTGGCCCCCGACAGGATGGATGGCTACACCTTC. The encoded protein is CASSLAPDRMDGYTF.

J is TRBJ2-3 and V is TRBV5-1, with TRBD2 matching 10 bases. CDR1 is SGHRS and CDR2 is YFSETQ in the germline V gene. J gave up 6 bases and V 1 base, and 8 bases lay outside the gene matches. The CDR3 runs to 16 residues. The CDR3 coding sequence is TGCGCCAGCAGCTTGCGGACTAGCGGTTCAGTGGATACGCAGTATTTT. It is translated as CASSLRTSGSVDTQYF.

CDR3 loop: CASRAQGSTGELFF. CDR3 nucleotide sequence: TGTGCCAGCCGCGCCCAGGGAAGCACCGGGGAGCTGTTTTTT. This chain connects TRBV5-4 to TRBJ2-2; D is perhaps TRBD1 (5 bases). CDR3 size: 14 residues. Trimming left V 7 bases short and J 4 bases short, with 14 bases between. Germline CDR1 SGHNT, CDR2 YYREEE (reference sequence). Full variable domain (outside the CDR3, taken from reference TRBV5-4 and TRBJ2-2): ETGVTQSPTHLIKTRGQQVTLRCSSQSGHNTVSWYQQALGQGPQFIFQYYREEENGRGNFPPRFSGLQFPNYSSELNVNALELDDSALYLCASRAQGSTGELFFGEGSRLTVL.

The count of this clone is one. The chain has TRBV24-1 and TRBJ2-3; D might be TRBD1 or TRBD2, each matching 6 bases. CDR3 length: 15 amino acids. Germline CDR1 and CDR2: KGHDR and SFDVKD. V was cut by 2 bases and J by 2 bases, with 10 bases left in between. The DNA for the CDR3 is TGTGCCACCAGTGATTATGGGGGGCTCACAGATACGCAGTATTTT. Protein product: CATSDYGGLTDTQYF.

The chain recombines TRBV19 with TRBJ2-2, with 10 bases lining up with TRBD1. Germline V gene lookup returns CDR1 LNHDA and CDR2 SQIVND (reference sequence). The trim removed 2 bases at V and 3 bases at J, leaving 6 bases unmatched. The CDR3 spans 17 residues. CDR3 protein: CASSILRGQGDTGELFF. Here the CDR3 DNA reads TGTGCCAGTAGTATATTAAGAGGACAGGGGGACACCGGGGAGCTGTTTTTT.

This clone was seen only a few times. The V gene is TRBV19, the J gene TRBJ2-5; D tentatively fits TRBD1 or TRBD2 (5 bases each). Per germline, CDR1 LNHDA and CDR2 SQIVND (reference sequence). With 3 bases removed from V and 4 bases from J, the gap between germline ends came to 18 bases. CDR3 length: 16 amino acids. In nucleotides, the CDR3 is TGTGCCAGTAGTATTCAAGGGGCGGGTACAGGAGAGACCCAGTACTTC. It specifies CASSIQGAGTGETQYF.

The CDR3 sequence is CATSGTRANTGELFF. The CDR3 DNA reads TGTGCCACCAGCGGAACCCGGGCAAACACCGGGGAGCTGTTTTTT. The chain recombines TRBV15 with TRBJ2-2; D is undetermined. CDR1 LNHNV and CDR2 YYDKDF come from the germline V gene (reference sequence). The CDR3 extends over 15 amino acids. V shed 5 bases and J shed 2 bases, with 12 bases lying between them.

The chain has TRBV7-3 and TRBJ1-1; D is unresolved. The CDR3 has 13 residues. Germline V gives CDR1 SGHTA, CDR2 FQGTGA. V was trimmed by 3 bases and J by 1 base, leaving 6 bases between them. CDR3 in DNA: TGTGCCAGCAGCTTTCGGGGGAACACTGAAGCTTTCTTT. It is translated as CASSFRGNTEAFF.

This clone was detected only once. The V call is TRBV7-3, the J call TRBJ1-2; TRBD1 might be the D (5 bases). The CDR3 totals 14 residues. Trimming pared 5 bases from V and 1 base from J, leaving 11 bases between. Germline assignment: CDR1 SGHTA and CDR2 FQGTGA. Here the CDR3 reads CASSPSGVNYGYTF. CDR3 coding DNA: TGTGCCAGCAGCCCCTCGGGGGTTAACTATGGCTACACCTTC. The full variable domain, in which reference TRBV7-3 and TRBJ1-2 provide the parts outside the CDR3, is GAGVSQTPSNKVTEKGKYVELRCDPISGHTALYWYRQSLGQGPEFLIYFQGTGAADDSGLPNDRFFAVRPEGSVSTLKIQRTERGDSAVYLCASSPSGVNYGYTFGSGTRLTVV.

This chain connects TRBV12-3 or TRBV12-4 to TRBJ2-7; 8 bases agree with TRBD2. V was clipped by 9 bases and J by 3 bases; unmatched bases: 7. CDR3 size: 13 residues. The CDR3 nucleotides read TGTGCCAGTACTATAGCGGGGAACTACGAGCAGTACTTC. This gives the protein CASTIAGNYEQYF.

The chain recombines TRBV11-1 with TRBJ2-7, with 9 bases lining up with TRBD1. With V trimmed by 4 bases and J by 4 bases, 8 bases remained unmatched. CDR1 SGHAT and CDR2 FQDESV come from the germline V gene (reference sequence). CDR3 length: 15 residues. In DNA form, the CDR3 reads TGTGCCAGCAGCTCCAGTGGACAGGGGTTATACGAGCAGTACTTC. It encodes CASSSSGQGLYEQYF. Complete variable domain (other parts from reference TRBV11-1 and TRBJ2-7): EAEVAQSPRYKITEKSQAVAFWCDPISGHATLYWYRQILGQGPELLVQFQDESVVDDSQLPKDRFSAERLKGVDSTLKIQPAELGDSAMYLCASSSSGQGLYEQYFGPGTRLTVT.

The CDR3 nucleotides read TGCGCCAGCAGCCAAGATAGGCAGGACACAGCCTACGAGCAGTACTTC. Its translation is CASSQDRQDTAYEQYF. The chain combines TRBV4-1 with TRBJ2-7, with D perhaps TRBD1 (5 bases). With 0 bases removed from V and 2 bases from J, the gap between germline ends came to 14 bases. There are 16 residues in the CDR3. From germline, CDR1 is MGHRA and CDR2 YSYEKL.

The J gene is TRBJ1-4, the V gene TRBV6-5; D gene unclear. Trimming removed 0 bases from V and 5 bases from J, with 10 bases in between. The CDR3 contains 15 residues. CDR1 and CDR2 (germline): MNHEY, SVGAGI. CDR3: CASSYSRTANEKLFF. For the CDR3, the DNA is TGTGCCAGCAGTTACTCGAGAACGGCAAATGAAAAACTGTTTTTT.

The J gene is TRBJ2-1, the V gene TRBV5-1; TRBD2 agrees at 15 bases. V shed 4 bases and J 5 bases; nucleotides not matched to a gene: 4. Germline V gene lookup returns CDR1 SGHRS and CDR2 YFSETQ. The CDR3 is 16 amino acids. CDR3 protein: CASSMGLAGGHNEQFF. DNA of the CDR3: TGCGCCAGCAGCATGGGACTAGCGGGAGGCCACAATGAGCAGTTCTTC.

This chain connects TRBV5-5 to TRBJ2-3; 8 nucleotides match TRBD2. Germline assignment: CDR1 SGHKS and CDR2 YYEKEE (reference sequence). The CDR3 contains 18 residues. V lost 0 bases, J lost 2 bases, and 11 bases stayed unmatched. The CDR3 is CASSLASSGRVYTDTQYF. CDR3 coding DNA: TGTGCCAGCAGCTTGGCCTCTAGCGGGCGGGTCTACACAGATACGCAGTATTTT.

This chain joins TRBV4-1 and TRBJ2-1; TRBD2 matches 7 bases. The CDR3 has 17 residues. The germline CDR1 and CDR2 sequences are MGHRA and YSYEKL. V lost 0 bases, J lost 8 bases, and 13 bases stayed unmatched. Written as DNA, the CDR3 is TGCGCCAGCAGCCAAGAGTCACTAGCGTCGAGTGGCGATGAGCAGTTCTTC. It encodes CASSQESLASSGDEQFF.

CDR3 residues: CASSFAPGHGVGYTF. The CDR3 coding sequence is TGTGCCAGCAGTTTTGCCCCGGGGCACGGGGTAGGCTACACCTTC. The gene calls are TRBV27 and TRBJ1-2; D possibly corresponds to TRBD1 (5 bases). This CDR3 is 15 amino acids long. V lost 3 bases, J lost 8 bases, and 19 bases lay in between. Germline CDR1 and CDR2: MNHEY and SMNVEV (reference sequence).

This sequence joins TRBV15 and TRBJ1-5; no clear D gene. Trimming stripped 1 base from V and 3 bases from J, with 10 bases between. Per the germline V gene, CDR1 is LNHNV and CDR2 is YYDKDF (reference sequence). The CDR3 is 15 amino acids. The CDR3 nucleotides are TGTGCCACCAGCAGAGGTAAAGGGTTCAATCAGCCCCAGCATTTT. Translation gives CATSRGKGFNQPQHF.

The J gene is TRBJ1-2, the V gene TRBV7-8; D may be TRBD1 (5 bases). This CDR3 comprises 14 residues. CDR1 and CDR2 from the germline V gene are SGHVS and FQNEAQ. V dropped 5 bases and J dropped 5 bases, with 15 bases sitting between them. CDR3 loop: CASSARGRGYGYTF. The DNA of the CDR3 is TGTGCCAGCAGCGCTAGGGGTAGAGGGTATGGCTACACCTTC. Looking up the rest from reference TRBV7-8 and TRBJ1-2 gives the full variable domain: GAGVSQSPRYKVAKRGQDVALRCDPISGHVSLFWYQQALGQGPEFLTYFQNEAQLDKSGLPSDRFFAERPEGSVSTLKIQRTQQEDSAVYLCASSARGRGYGYTFGSGTRLTVV.

The chain is built from TRBV28 and TRBJ1-3; the D gene is possibly TRBD1 (5 bases). The length of the CDR3 is 15 residues. Germline CDR1 and CDR2: MDHEN and SYDVKM. Trimming stripped 7 bases from V and 0 bases from J, with 13 bases between. CDR3 DNA: TGTGCCAGCAACGGGGCGATTTACTCTGGAAACACCATATATTTT. This translates into CASNGAIYSGNTIYF.

This clone has only one observation. The V and J genes are TRBV7-2 and TRBJ2-1; 7 bases are a match to TRBD1. Germline V CDR1 and CDR2: SGHTA, FQGNSA. This CDR3 is built from 15 residues. J was trimmed by 3 bases and V by 1 base; bases with no gene match: 3. DNA for the CDR3: TGTGCCAGCAGCTTAGGGACAGGCAACTACAATGAGCAGTTCTTC. Its protein product is CASSLGTGNYNEQFF.

This chain joins TRBV3-1 (or the pseudogene TRBV3-2) and TRBJ1-1; D unresolved. CDR3 length equals 12 residues. Trimming took off 1 base at V and 7 bases at J, with 7 bases between the two ends. The germline gives CDR1 LGHDT, CDR2 YNNKEL (reference sequence). In DNA form, the CDR3 reads TGTGCCAGCAGCCAAGTTGAAGATGAAGCTTTCTTT. Protein product: CASSQVEDEAFF.

CDR3 coding DNA: TGTGCCAGTAGGCGGTACGAGGGATTTAATGAAAAACTGTTTTTT. Protein: CASRRYEGFNEKLFF. The rearrangement uses TRBV19 and TRBJ1-4, with D unclear. From germline, CDR1 is LNHDA and CDR2 SQIVND (reference sequence). Trimming left V 6 bases short and J 4 bases short, with 15 bases between. The CDR3 has 15 amino acids. The full variable domain, in which reference TRBV19 and TRBJ1-4 provide the parts outside the CDR3, is DGGITQSPKYLFRKEGQNVTLSCEQNLNHDAMYWYRQDPGQGLRLIYYSQIVNDFQKGDIAEGYSVSREKKESFPLTVTSAQKNPTAFYLCASRRYEGFNEKLFFGSGTQLSVL.

The chain has TRBV18 and TRBJ1-1; TRBD1 matches at 10 bases. The germline gives CDR1 KGHSH, CDR2 LQKENI. V lost 6 bases to trimming and J lost 3 bases; unmatched junction nucleotides: 7. This CDR3 has 15 amino acids. The CDR3 loop is CASSQGQGYYTEAFF. CDR3 nucleotides: TGTGCCAGCTCGCAGGGACAGGGGTATTACACTGAAGCTTTCTTT.